This paragraph reports one T cell receptor beta chain. This specimen belongs to a study of cytomegalovirus exposure and HLA in healthy donors. Both 60 Vbeta primers and 13 Jbeta primers went into the PCR. Sequencing used immunoSEQ multiplex PCR; TCRdb keeps in-frame clones, though not all of them. The profile shows about 180,000 clones, around 82% of them singletons. Sequencing input: PBMCs. This sequence originates from a middle-aged man in good health and CMV-seronegative.

The CDR3 region has the DNA TGTGCCAGCAGCTCTCGAGCGGGGGGCAGAATAGAGACCCAGTACTTC. It translates to CASSSRAGGRIETQYF. The chain employs TRBV5-4 and TRBJ2-5, with TRBD2 matching 9 bases. CDR1 SGHNT and CDR2 YYREEE come from the germline V gene (reference sequence). This CDR3 comprises 16 residues. Trimming cost V 3 bases and J 4 bases; bases outside gene matches: 10.